These T cell receptor beta chains were read from a single sample in a study of regulatory T cells in long-lasting Graves disease. TCRdb re-analysed the multiplex PCR reads in MiXCR, keeping a single row per CDR3 protein. The data contain under 450,000 distinct CDR3 sequences, around 15% of them singletons. This sample was shared with a second study, whose subject was T cells in Graves' hyperthyroidism and ophthalmopathy.

Specimen: peripheral blood mononuclear cells (PBMCs), collected at new diagnosis, from a patient treated with antithyroid drugs. These receptors were taken from a woman younger than 35 with Graves disease. The CDR3 runs from the conserved cysteine through the conserved F or W. A D gene is named only where the DNA matches it firmly. The size field is filled for only some rows; it gives once, few, many or a size class.

>many|TRBV5-4|TRBJ2-2|TRBD1
CASSQRQGPGELFF
TGTGCCAGCAGCCAACGACAGGGGCCCGGGGAGCTGTTTTTT
>many|TRBV28|TRBJ2-7|.
CASSFGGPYEQYF
TGTGCCAGCAGCTTCGGGGGGCCCTACGAGCAGTACTTC
>many|TRBV7-8|TRBJ2-4|TRBD1
CATSRDRGRNIQYF
TGTGCCACTTCGCGGGACAGGGGGCGAAACATTCAGTACTTC
>many|TRBV6-5|TRBJ2-7|.
CASSYSGESYEQYF
TGTGCCAGCAGTTACTCGGGAGAATCCTACGAGCAGTACTTC
>many|TRBV7-8|TRBJ2-1|.
CASSLEGRSLTYNEQFF
TGTGCCAGCAGCTTGGAGGGCAGATCATTAACCTACAATGAGCAGTTCTTC
>many|TRBV11-2|TRBJ2-7|.
CASSLSPTYEQYF
TGTGCCAGCAGCTTAAGTCCGACCTACGAGCAGTACTTC
>few|TRBV20-1|TRBJ2-1|TRBD2
CSARDRLAGIHHEQFF
TGCAGTGCTAGAGATAGACTAGCGGGAATTCACCATGAGCAGTTCTTC
>.|TRBV5-6|TRBJ2-2|TRBD1
CASSLRQGLATGELFF
TGTGCCAGCAGCTTGAGACAGGGGTTGGCAACCGGGGAGCTGTTTTTT
>many|TRBV29-1|TRBJ2-7|.
CSVESGEQYF
TGCAGCGTTGAATCGGGTGAGCAGTACTTC
>.|TRBV14|TRBJ2-1|TRBD2
CASSQKDDGTSGSTVNNEQFF
TGTGCCAGCAGCCAAAAAGACGACGGGACTAGCGGGAGTACGGTAAACAATGAGCAGTTCTTC
>many|TRBV9|TRBJ2-5|.
CASSDGRRGFETQYF
TGTGCCAGCAGCGACGGGAGGAGGGGGTTTGAGACCCAGTACTTC
>.|TRBV30|TRBJ1-5|.
CAWGFVGSNQPQHF
TGTGCCTGGGGCTTTGTCGGCAGCAATCAGCCCCAGCATTTT
>many|TRBV28|TRBJ2-1|TRBD1
CASSLHQGVPSYNEQFF
TGTGCCAGCAGTTTACACCAGGGGGTCCCCTCCTACAATGAGCAGTTCTTC
>.|TRBV5-1|TRBJ2-3|.
CASSYAGSATDTQYF
TGCGCCAGCAGCTACGCCGGGAGTGCGACAGATACGCAGTATTTT
>.|TRBV25-1|TRBJ1-1|.
CATKTGTTEAFF
TGTGCCACCAAGACAGGTACCACTGAAGCTTTCTTT
>many|TRBV7-9|TRBJ2-1|.
CASSLRPDEQFF
TGTGCCAGCAGCTTACGGCCTGATGAGCAGTTCTTC
>few|TRBV27|TRBJ2-2|TRBD2
CASSLWGLGAVGELFF
TGTGCCAGCAGTTTATGGGGACTAGGGGCCGTCGGGGAGCTGTTTTTT
>many|TRBV20-1|TRBJ2-7|.
CSASSGGARGEQYF
TGCAGTGCTAGCTCTGGAGGGGCCCGCGGGGAGCAGTACTTC
>few|TRBV6-1|TRBJ1-1|.
CASTPWGGGSRRTEAFF
TGTGCCAGCACCCCCTGGGGGGGGGGGTCGCGGCGGACTGAAGCTTTCTTT
>many|TRBV5-1|TRBJ2-7|TRBD2
CASSQGLAGGSYEQYF
TGCGCCAGCAGCCAGGGACTAGCGGGAGGGTCCTACGAGCAGTACTTC
>many|TRBV18|TRBJ1-3|.
CASSPGQQFSGNTIYF
TGTGCCAGCTCACCAGGACAGCAATTCTCTGGAAACACCATATATTTT
>.|TRBV20-1|TRBJ1-2|.
CSAVDRNYGYTF
TGCAGTGCCGTTGACAGAAACTATGGCTACACCTTC
>many|TRBV28|TRBJ2-1|TRBD1
CASSPQDREIYNEQFF
TGTGCCAGCAGTCCCCAGGACAGGGAGATATACAATGAGCAGTTCTTC
>many|TRBV6-2/TRBV6-3|TRBJ1-2|.
CASRVYGTYGYTF
TGTGCCAGCAGAGTTTACGGTACCTATGGCTACACCTTC
>.|TRBV6-7|TRBJ1-3|.
CASSRAASPGNTIYF
TGTGCCAGCAGTCGGGCCGCATCTCCGGGAAACACCATATATTTT
>many|TRBV30|TRBJ1-2|.
CAWSAGPDYGYTF
TGTGCCTGGAGTGCAGGGCCCGACTATGGCTACACCTTC
>few|TRBV10-3|TRBJ1-4|TRBD1
CAISESDRANEKLFF
TGTGCCATCAGTGAGTCGGACAGGGCTAATGAAAAACTGTTTTTT
>.|TRBV28|TRBJ1-1|.
CASGLTNTEAFF
TGTGCCAGCGGTTTGACGAACACTGAAGCTTTCTTT